This T cell receptor beta chain was sequenced for a study of blood T cell repertoires in COVID-19 (dated by TCRdb to 2020 to 2022). About the full investigation: Samples from collaborators originated in the United States, Italy and Spain and spanned both the acute and convalescent phases of COVID-19. The dataset comprised deeply sampled blood TCRbeta repertoires from subjects exposed to, actively infected with, or recovered from COVID-19. Where available, HLA class I and class II types were obtained from metadata supplied by the sample provider rather than from assay-based typing. The material from the prospective study consisted of cDNA or gDNA derived from T cells, B-cell-depleted T cells, or PBMCs. Samples were obtained from the ongoing ImmuneRACE study (first 160 participants) and from about 1,300 subjects provided by 6 global collaborators. The sample metadata nearly always contained a de-identified subject ID, COVID-19 status, age in years and sex. A freely available public database, intended as a resource for researchers studying the immune response to SARS-CoV-2, is where the repertoires were released.

Study-level results and caveats: How much clinical and demographic metadata was included differed by source and by participant, and the metadata was provided uncurated.

The immunoSEQ Assay, a bias-controlled multiplex PCR, was used to amplify TCRbeta CDR3 regions from genomic DNA. In the authors' own workflow: Nucleated cell counts per sample were estimated from amplification of reference gene primers within the assay. Sequence reads were collapsed and filtered to measure the absolute abundance of every unique TCRbeta CDR3 rearrangement. For each sample, productive Simpson clonality was calculated as the square root of Simpson's diversity index over productive rearrangements. TCRdb re-hosts the immuneACCESS table, in-frame sequences only. Its copies lack some clones; in the studies checked, an unresolved V gene accounts for under half of them, and the cause for the rest is not known. That table supplies the V and J calls and clone size; D and trimming were determined from the DNA. Counted in this sample were fewer than 400,000 clones; over 70% of them appeared once. The leading ten clones occupy around 3% of the sample.

The V end loses 2 bases and the J end loses 12 bases, and a stretch of 14 bases separates them. From its cysteine to its phenylalanine, the CDR3 spans 13 amino acids. Only the CDR3 DNA stays, 39 bases, in frame from base 1. The CDR1 and CDR2 encoded by the germline V gene are LGHNT and FRNRAP. Whole blood was collected in K2EDTA tubes by collaborating institutions according to the institutions' own protocols. For TCRbeta analysis, collaborator samples were shipped as frozen whole blood, as isolated PBMCs, or as DNA extracted from either sample type. The sample holds a few counts of this clone. Its antigen specificity is not known. Base quality data are lacking; no much larger clone is found one base away.

This chain joins TRBV12-5 to TRBJ2-1, with the D gene not confidently named. The source material was peripheral blood. The sequence came from a young man with active or convalescent COVID-19. The CDR3 amino acid sequence is: CASGLIFNPRQFF. The DNA reads as follows: TGTGCTAGTGGTTTGATCTTCAACCCGCGGCAGTTCTTC.